One sample yielded the 26 T cell receptor beta chains listed below, sequenced in a study of blood T cell repertoires in COVID-19. Assay used: immunoSEQ multiplex PCR; TCRdb lists only in-frame clones, some missing. The table lists fewer than 75,000 clones, around 87% of them singletons. The sequenced sample was peripheral blood. All receptors come from a man in his 60s with active or convalescent COVID-19.

V and J are TRBV5-1 and TRBJ2-1; 7 nucleotides agree with TRBD2. Losses at the gene ends were 4 bases for V and 2 bases for J; bases not matched to a gene: 6. The length of the CDR3 is 15 residues. Germline loops: CDR1 SGHRS, CDR2 YFSETQ. The CDR3 coding sequence is TGCGCCAGCAGCCTACTAGCGTCCGCCTACAATGAGCAGTTCTTC. This gives the protein CASSLLASAYNEQFF.

The CDR3 spells CATSTKTIQGLGSYEQYF. The CDR3 nucleotides are TGTGCCACCAGCACGAAAACGATCCAGGGATTAGGGTCCTACGAGCAGTACTTC. V usage is TRBV15 and J usage is TRBJ2-7; the D gene is possibly TRBD1 (5 bases). The CDR3 runs to 18 residues. CDR1 and CDR2 from the germline V gene are LNHNV and YYDKDF (reference sequence). Trimming took 4 bases from V and 1 from J, leaving 23 bases between them.

This rearrangement joins TRBV2 to TRBJ1-1; 7 bases line up with TRBD1. Germline CDR1 and CDR2: SNHLY and FYNNEI. The CDR3 length is 14 residues. V lost 6 bases to trimming and J lost 4 bases; unmatched junction nucleotides: 8. The CDR3 loop reads CASSIGQVGTEAFF. CDR3 coding DNA: TGTGCCAGCAGCATCGGACAGGTGGGCACTGAAGCTTTCTTT.

This clone was recorded only once. The CDR3 sequence is CASSLAGTAIKAFF. CDR3 DNA: TGCGCCAGCAGCTTAGCCGGGACAGCCATAAAAGCTTTCTTT. The chain has TRBV5-1 and TRBJ1-1; 7 bases line up with TRBD1. The CDR3 loop spans 14 amino acids. Germline V gene data show CDR1 as SGHRS and CDR2 as YFSETQ. Trimming cost V 2 bases and J 9 bases; bases outside gene matches: 10.

This rearrangement joins TRBV19 to TRBJ2-6; tentative D call: TRBD1 (6 bases). The germline V gene encodes CDR1 LNHDA and CDR2 SQIVND (reference sequence). The CDR3 runs 16 residues. With 7 bases removed from V and 0 bases from J, the gap between germline ends came to 13 bases. The CDR3 DNA reads TGTGCCAGTAATCCGGGACACCCCTCTGGGGCCAACGTCCTGACTTTC. Translation gives CASNPGHPSGANVLTF.

The J gene is TRBJ1-2, the V gene TRBV5-4; perhaps TRBD1 as D (5 bases). V shed 3 bases and J shed 7 bases, with 22 bases lying between them. The CDR3 is 16 residues long. Germline CDR1 and CDR2: SGHNT and YYREEE (reference sequence). CDR3 protein: CASSSYTGLQRGGYTF. For the CDR3, the DNA is TGTGCCAGCAGCTCATATACGGGACTCCAGAGGGGTGGCTACACCTTC.

The chain couples TRBV5-1 to TRBJ2-3, with 9 nucleotides matching TRBD2. The V and J ends lost 7 bases and 5 bases, in that order; junction bases with no gene match: 2. The length of the CDR3 is 12 residues. Germline V lookup: CDR1 SGHRS, CDR2 YFSETQ. The CDR3 loop reads CASGREGDTQYF. The CDR3 DNA reads TGCGCCAGCGGGCGGGAGGGAGATACGCAGTATTTT.

This chain connects TRBV19 to TRBJ1-5; 9 bases are a match to TRBD1. Looked up from germline, CDR1 is LNHDA and CDR2 is SQIVND (reference sequence). CDR3 length: 18 residues. Germline trimming cut 2 bases from V and 3 bases from J; bases unmatched to any gene: 11. The CDR3 spells CASSISGVTGGANQPQHF. The DNA of the CDR3 is TGTGCCAGTAGTATATCTGGGGTGACAGGGGGTGCCAATCAGCCCCAGCATTTT.

The DNA for the CDR3 is TGTGCCAGCACGTCTAGTGAGACCCAGTACTTC. Translated: CASTSSETQYF. The V and J genes are TRBV12-3 or TRBV12-4 and TRBJ2-5; D gene unclear. CDR3 length: 11 residues. The V end lost 7 bases, the J end lost 5 bases, and 8 bases lay between the germline ends.

V is TRBV9 and J is TRBJ2-5; 12 bases agree with TRBD2. With V trimmed by 4 bases and J by 5 bases, 15 bases remained unmatched. The V gene's germline CDR1 is SGDLS and CDR2 YYNGEE. This CDR3 contains 18 residues. In DNA, the CDR3 is TGTGCCAGCAGCCCACAGGGAACTAGCGGGGGGAATTGGGAGACCCAGTACTTC. Its translation is CASSPQGTSGGNWETQYF.

The chain combines TRBV6-2 or TRBV6-3 with TRBJ2-2, with TRBD2 matching 8 bases. Germline assignment: CDR1 MNHEY and CDR2 SVGEGT. V was pared by 6 bases and J by 2 bases, with 14 bases of the junction left unmatched. The CDR3 contains 18 residues. CDR3 sequence: CASSPDWWRGANTGELFF. For the CDR3, the DNA is TGTGCCAGCAGCCCTGACTGGTGGCGGGGGGCTAACACCGGGGAGCTGTTTTTT.

The genes are TRBV6-5 and TRBJ1-2; 7 bases line up with TRBD1. Germline V gives CDR1 MNHEY, CDR2 SVGAGI. Germline trimming cut 4 bases from V and 7 bases from J; bases unmatched to any gene: 6. The length of the CDR3 is 13 residues. The CDR3 DNA reads as TGTGCCAGCAGTTCACAACAGGGGCTTGGCTACACCTTC. Translated: CASSSQQGLGYTF.

CDR3 amino acids: CASSAGLQDTQYF. CDR3 DNA: TGTGCCAGCAGTGCTGGACTCCAAGATACGCAGTATTTT. This rearrangement joins TRBV6-4 to TRBJ2-3, with a tentative D call TRBD2 (5 bases). The CDR3 contains 13 residues. Trimming left V 4 bases short and J 5 bases short, with 10 bases between. The germline V gene encodes CDR1 MRHNA and CDR2 SNTAGT.

The V call is TRBV5-4, the J call TRBJ1-2; D gene uncertain. The CDR3 contains 16 residues. Germline CDR1 and CDR2: SGHNT and YYREEE (reference sequence). V was cut by 0 bases and J by 5 bases, with 17 bases left in between. CDR3 sequence reads: CASSLADSFPGYGYTF. The CDR3 nucleotides read TGTGCCAGCAGCTTGGCCGACTCCTTCCCCGGATATGGCTACACCTTC.

The genes are TRBV11-2 and TRBJ2-7, with TRBD2 identical over 7 bases. The CDR3 loop spans 15 amino acids. The germline CDR1 and CDR2 sequences are SGHAT and FQNNGV. V lost 5 bases to trimming and J lost 9 bases; unmatched junction nucleotides: 16. CDR3 amino acids: CASSTLMAGDEGQYF. CDR3 sequence (DNA): TGTGCCAGCAGCACCCTAATGGCGGGAGACGAGGGGCAGTACTTC.

The gene calls are TRBV27 and TRBJ2-2, with D unclear. The CDR3 contains 14 residues. Germline CDR1 reads MNHEY; CDR2 reads SMNVEV (reference sequence). V was clipped by 7 bases and J by 1 base, with 10 bases between them. CDR3 bases: TGTGCCAGCATAATTAGGAGGAACACCGGGGAGCTGTTTTTT. Translated, it gives CASIIRRNTGELFF.

This clone has more than one count but fewer than ten. The V and J genes are TRBV18 and TRBJ2-3; D is ambiguous. Germline CDR1 reads KGHSH; CDR2 reads LQKENI. CDR3 length: 14 amino acids. The V end was cut by 4 bases, the J end by 2 bases, with 10 bases between. CDR3 sequence (DNA): TGTGCCAGCTCACGTCAAGACTTCACAGATACGCAGTATTTT. Its protein is CASSRQDFTDTQYF.

In its sample, this clone was seen once. V is TRBV29-1 and J is TRBJ1-2; 7 bases line up with TRBD1. The trim removed 7 bases at V and 8 bases at J, leaving 10 bases unmatched. Germline V gene lookup returns CDR1 SQVTM and CDR2 ANQGSEA. This CDR3 region has 12 residues. The CDR3 region is CSAADRELGYTF. The CDR3 DNA reads TGCAGCGCTGCCGACAGGGAGTTGGGCTACACCTTC.

The rearrangement links TRBV6-5 to TRBJ1-3; 10 bases fit TRBD1. With V trimmed by 6 bases and J by 2 bases, 4 bases remained unmatched. CDR1 MNHEY and CDR2 SVGAGI come from the germline V gene. This CDR3 spans 15 amino acids. The DNA for the CDR3 is TGTGCCAGCAGAACCGGGACAGGGGCTGGAAACACCATATATTTT. It specifies CASRTGTGAGNTIYF.

The chain couples TRBV5-1 to TRBJ2-1; D might be TRBD1 (7 bases). Germline CDR1 SGHRS, CDR2 YFSETQ. This CDR3 has 15 amino acids. Between the trimmed V and J ends, which lost 4 bases and 9 bases, there was a span of 20 bases. The CDR3 sequence is CASSLDRAGTTEQFF. The CDR3 nucleotides read TGCGCCAGCAGCCTCGACAGGGCGGGGACGACTGAGCAGTTCTTC.

The genes are TRBV30 and TRBJ1-5; D is possibly TRBD1 (6 bases). V lost 3 bases to trimming and J lost 7 bases, with 13 bases between them. The CDR3 runs to 13 residues. Germline CDR1 GTSNPN, CDR2 SVGIG (reference sequence). The CDR3 nucleotides read TGTGCCTGGAGGGAGCGGGGGCGCCAGCCCCAGCATTTT. As protein: CAWRERGRQPQHF.

This sequence joins TRBV18 and TRBJ1-5; 7 nucleotides line up with TRBD1. Germline lookup yields CDR1 KGHSH and CDR2 LQKENI. CDR3 length: 16 residues. The ends lost 3 bases at V and 0 bases at J; junction bases unmatched: 5. CDR3 residues: CASSPDRLDSNQPQHF. DNA of the CDR3: TGTGCCAGCTCACCGGACAGGTTGGATAGCAATCAGCCCCAGCATTTT.

The chain uses TRBV6-6 and TRBJ1-2; 8 nucleotides match TRBD1. The junction had 0 bases not matched to a gene; V was cut back by 2 bases and J by 1 base. The CDR3 runs 14 residues. Germline V gene data show CDR1 as MNHNY and CDR2 as SVGAGI (reference sequence). The CDR3 region is CASSYTGGNYGYTF. The CDR3 coding sequence is TGTGCCAGCAGTTACACAGGGGGTAACTATGGCTACACCTTC.

Here the CDR3 DNA reads TGCGCCAGCAGCTACCGACCAACAGGGGGCGAGCTCTCTGGGGCCAACGTCCTGACTTTC. Residues: CASSYRPTGGELSGANVLTF. This rearrangement joins TRBV5-1 to TRBJ2-6; 9 bases match TRBD1. The germline CDR1 and CDR2 sequences are SGHRS and YFSETQ. The CDR3 contains 20 residues. J lost 0 bases, V lost 3 bases, and 13 bases had no gene match.

CDR3 nucleotide sequence: TGTGCCAGCAGCCCCCAAAGCGGCAGGAGCGAGCAGTACTTC. Protein: CASSPQSGRSEQYF. The chain employs TRBV2 and TRBJ2-7, with D maybe TRBD2 (5 bases). The V end lost 6 bases, the J end lost 6 bases, and 18 bases lay between the germline ends. Germline V gives CDR1 SNHLY, CDR2 FYNNEI. The CDR3 totals 14 residues.

Concerning this clone: Germline is not matched at one junction end, which may reflect a read error. The V call is TRBV7-9, the J call TRBJ2-1; TRBD2 agrees at 10 bases. The V gene's germline CDR1 is SEHNR and CDR2 FQNEAQ (reference sequence). This CDR3 comprises 14 residues. CDR3 DNA sequence: TGTGCCAGCAGCATAGCGGGGGGTGACAATGAGCAGTTCTTC. This gives the protein CASSIAGGDNEQFF. The whole variable domain, remainder taken from reference TRBV7-9 and TRBJ2-1, is DTGVSQNPRHKITKRGQNVTFRCDPISEHNRLYWYRQTLGQGPEFLTYFQNEAQLEKSRLLSDRFSAERPKGSFSTLEIQRTEQGDSAMYLCASSIAGGDNEQFFGPGTRLTVL.